These 3 T cell receptor beta chains were all obtained from the same sample, sequenced in a study of a mutant IDH1 vaccine in newly diagnosed glioma. As to time point: week 23, last vaccination. Vaccinated patients received 300 ug of mutant IDH1 20-mer peptide per dose, with topical imiquimod. Generated by immunoSEQ multiplex PCR, the TCRdb table keeps only in-frame clones and is missing some. The sample has around 80,000 clones, more than 80% seen once; the top ten hold over 0.7%. Their target antigens are unknown. This sample comprised PBMCs, obtained from a glioma patient whose treatment included an IDH1 peptide vaccine. The receptors derive from a woman between 50 and 59 years old with glioma.

The V and J genes are TRBV19 and TRBJ2-7, with 13 nucleotides matching TRBD2. Trimming at V came to 2 bases and at J to 5 bases, leaving 3 bases not matched to a gene. Germline CDR1 is LNHDA and CDR2 is SQIVND (reference sequence). CDR3 length: 15 amino acids. The CDR3: CASSIKTSGRNEQYF. The DNA of the CDR3 is TGTGCCAGTAGTATAAAGACTAGCGGGAGGAACGAGCAGTACTTC.

The rearrangement links TRBV5-1 to TRBJ1-1, with D tentatively TRBD1 (5 bases). Between the trimmed V and J ends, which lost 0 bases and 3 bases, there was a span of 12 bases. The CDR3 covers 15 residues. Germline V gene sequence: CDR1 SGHRS, CDR2 YFSETQ. The chain's CDR3 is CASSLAAGQDTEAFF. The CDR3 region has the DNA TGCGCCAGCAGCTTGGCCGCAGGGCAGGACACTGAAGCTTTCTTT.

The CDR3 protein is CASSLTGTGRNTIYF. The CDR3 DNA sequence: TGTGCCAGCAGTTTGACCGGGACAGGGAGAAACACCATATATTTT. The chain uses TRBV28 and TRBJ1-3; 9 bases line up with TRBD1. Germline CDR1 and CDR2: MDHEN and SYDVKM. The CDR3 totals 15 residues. Trimming took 3 bases from V and 5 from J; bases not matched to a gene: 5. Full variable domain (missing parts from reference TRBV28 and TRBJ1-3): DVKVTQSSRYLVKRTGEKVFLECVQDMDHENMFWYRQDPGLGLRLIYFSYDVKMKEKGDIPEGYSVSREKKERFSLILESASTNQTSMYLCASSLTGTGRNTIYFGEGSWLTVV.